A selection of T cell receptor beta chains follows, all from one sample in a study of blood T cell repertoires in COVID-19. The method was immunoSEQ multiplex PCR; TCRdb's version includes in-frame clones alone and lacks a portion of them. The sample includes more than 200,000 clones, approximately 84% seen only once; the top ten take under 14%. The sequenced sample consisted of peripheral blood. The receptors derive from a man aged 45 to 65 with COVID-19, enrolled during active disease. Both conserved end residues are part of each CDR3. The order of the fields is V gene, J gene, clone size, CDR3 length, D gene, CDR3 protein, CDR3 DNA. D genes are given only for firm matches. A row's size may be missing; if present it is once, few, many or a size class.

v_call: TRBV7-9; j_call: TRBJ1-6; clone_size: NA; cdr3_length: 15; d_call: NA; cdr3_aa: CASSLMGRAESPLHF; cdr3_nt: TGTGCCAGCAGCTTAATGGGCAGGGCAGAATCACCCCTCCACTTT
v_call: TRBV7-3; j_call: TRBJ1-1; clone_size: NA; cdr3_length: 15; d_call: TRBD1; cdr3_aa: CASSSQGGADTEAFF; cdr3_nt: TGTGCCAGCAGCTCCCAAGGGGGCGCAGACACTGAAGCTTTCTTT
v_call: TRBV10-3; j_call: TRBJ2-5; clone_size: NA; cdr3_length: 13; d_call: TRBD2; cdr3_aa: CAISERLAGAQYF; cdr3_nt: TGTGCCATCAGTGAGAGACTAGCGGGAGCCCAGTACTTC
v_call: TRBV5-4; j_call: TRBJ2-2; clone_size: NA; cdr3_length: 14; d_call: NA; cdr3_aa: CASRTRGDTGELFF; cdr3_nt: TGTGCCAGCAGGACCAGGGGGGACACCGGGGAGCTGTTTTTT
v_call: TRBV6-1; j_call: TRBJ1-2; clone_size: few; cdr3_length: 17; d_call: TRBD1; cdr3_aa: CASSEATFPGTDYGYTF; cdr3_nt: TGTGCCAGCAGTGAAGCGACCTTCCCCGGGACAGACTATGGCTACACCTTC
v_call: TRBV5-1; j_call: TRBJ2-2; clone_size: NA; cdr3_length: 16; d_call: TRBD1; cdr3_aa: CASSFVGQANTGELFF; cdr3_nt: TGCGCCAGCAGCTTCGTTGGACAGGCGAACACCGGGGAGCTGTTTTTT
v_call: TRBV15; j_call: TRBJ2-7; clone_size: NA; cdr3_length: 15; d_call: TRBD2; cdr3_aa: CATGRVASGTYEQYF; cdr3_nt: TGTGCCACCGGCAGAGTGGCTAGCGGTACCTACGAGCAGTACTTC
v_call: TRBV5-1; j_call: TRBJ1-1; clone_size: few; cdr3_length: 14; d_call: NA; cdr3_aa: CASSGTTSNTEAFF; cdr3_nt: TGCGCCAGCAGCGGGACAACTTCGAACACTGAAGCTTTCTTT
v_call: TRBV24-1; j_call: TRBJ2-5; clone_size: NA; cdr3_length: 15; d_call: TRBD2; cdr3_aa: CATSDTSGIQETQYF; cdr3_nt: TGTGCCACCAGTGATACTAGCGGCATCCAAGAGACCCAGTACTTC
v_call: TRBV5-1; j_call: TRBJ2-1; clone_size: NA; cdr3_length: 14; d_call: TRBD2; cdr3_aa: CASSFLAGDNEQFF; cdr3_nt: TGCGCCAGCAGCTTCCTAGCGGGAGACAATGAGCAGTTCTTC
v_call: TRBV6-1; j_call: TRBJ2-3; clone_size: NA; cdr3_length: 17; d_call: NA; cdr3_aa: CASSETAGTQSTDTQYF; cdr3_nt: TGTGCCAGCAGTGAAACAGCAGGGACACAAAGCACAGATACGCAGTATTTT
v_call: TRBV7-9; j_call: TRBJ2-1; clone_size: once; cdr3_length: 16; d_call: TRBD2; cdr3_aa: CASSPKRDSSYNEQFF; cdr3_nt: TGTGCCAGCAGCCCTAAGCGGGATAGCTCCTACAATGAGCAGTTCTTC
v_call: TRBV19; j_call: TRBJ2-3; clone_size: NA; cdr3_length: 14; d_call: TRBD2; cdr3_aa: CASETSGSTDTQYF; cdr3_nt: TGTGCCAGTGAGACTAGCGGAAGCACAGATACGCAGTATTTT
v_call: TRBV21-1; j_call: TRBJ2-5; clone_size: few; cdr3_length: 15; d_call: NA; cdr3_aa: CASRRRYYDLVTQYF; cdr3_nt: TGTGCCAGCAGGAGGCGCTACTACGATCTGGTGACCCAGTACTTC
v_call: TRBV2; j_call: TRBJ2-7; clone_size: NA; cdr3_length: 16; d_call: TRBD2; cdr3_aa: CASSEAWTSGIFEQYF; cdr3_nt: TGTGCCAGCAGTGAAGCCTGGACTAGCGGGATTTTCGAGCAGTACTTC
v_call: TRBV28; j_call: TRBJ1-6; clone_size: NA; cdr3_length: 16; d_call: TRBD1; cdr3_aa: CASSFGTTGGNSPLHF; cdr3_nt: TGTGCCAGCAGTTTTGGGACCACAGGGGGCAATTCACCCCTCCACTTT
v_call: TRBV12-5; j_call: TRBJ2-1; clone_size: NA; cdr3_length: 15; d_call: NA; cdr3_aa: CASGPTSNPYNEQFF; cdr3_nt: TGTGCTAGTGGCCCGACTTCGAACCCTTACAATGAGCAGTTCTTC
v_call: TRBV11-2; j_call: TRBJ2-3; clone_size: NA; cdr3_length: 14; d_call: NA; cdr3_aa: CASSLWAGKDTQYF; cdr3_nt: TGTGCCAGCAGCTTATGGGCGGGGAAAGATACGCAGTATTTT
v_call: TRBV3-1/TRBV3-2; j_call: TRBJ2-3; clone_size: NA; cdr3_length: 17; d_call: TRBD2; cdr3_aa: CASSQGPGGLDTDTQYF; cdr3_nt: TGTGCCAGCAGCCAAGGACCGGGAGGGCTCGACACAGATACGCAGTATTTT
v_call: TRBV29-1; j_call: TRBJ2-2; clone_size: NA; cdr3_length: 14; d_call: TRBD1; cdr3_aa: CSVDPTGAGGELFF; cdr3_nt: TGCAGCGTTGACCCCACAGGGGCGGGCGGGGAGCTGTTTTTT
v_call: TRBV21-1; j_call: TRBJ2-2; clone_size: NA; cdr3_length: 21; d_call: NA; cdr3_aa: CASSTYSSGSSTTVNTGELFF; cdr3_nt: TGTGCCAGCAGCACCTACTCTAGCGGGTCTAGCACTACTGTGAACACCGGGGAGCTGTTTTTT
v_call: TRBV18; j_call: TRBJ2-3; clone_size: NA; cdr3_length: 16; d_call: TRBD2; cdr3_aa: CASSPDSGRTTDTQYF; cdr3_nt: TGTGCCAGCTCACCAGATAGCGGGAGGACCACAGATACGCAGTATTTT
v_call: TRBV29-1; j_call: TRBJ1-2; clone_size: NA; cdr3_length: 13; d_call: NA; cdr3_aa: CSVVPPGEGGYTF; cdr3_nt: TGCAGCGTTGTCCCCCCCGGGGAGGGTGGCTACACCTTC
v_call: TRBV5-1; j_call: TRBJ1-3; clone_size: NA; cdr3_length: 16; d_call: TRBD1; cdr3_aa: CASSWTGGSGGNTIYF; cdr3_nt: TGCGCCAGCAGTTGGACAGGGGGTTCGGGTGGAAACACCATATATTTT
v_call: TRBV7-2; j_call: TRBJ2-1; clone_size: NA; cdr3_length: 14; d_call: NA; cdr3_aa: CASSTPSETHEQFF; cdr3_nt: TGTGCCAGCAGCACCCCTAGCGAAACCCATGAGCAGTTCTTC
v_call: TRBV7-3; j_call: TRBJ2-3; clone_size: NA; cdr3_length: 16; d_call: TRBD2; cdr3_aa: CASSSGLAGSTDTQYF; cdr3_nt: TGTGCCAGCAGCTCGGGACTAGCGGGAAGCACAGATACGCAGTATTTT
v_call: TRBV19; j_call: TRBJ2-1; clone_size: NA; cdr3_length: 14; d_call: NA; cdr3_aa: CASSTHTQYNEQFF; cdr3_nt: TGTGCCAGTAGTACCCACACACAATACAATGAGCAGTTCTTC
v_call: TRBV6-5; j_call: TRBJ2-7; clone_size: NA; cdr3_length: 15; d_call: NA; cdr3_aa: CASRLRLGERYEQYF; cdr3_nt: TGTGCCAGCAGGCTTAGACTAGGGGAGAGGTACGAGCAGTACTTC
v_call: TRBV3-1/TRBV3-2; j_call: TRBJ2-7; clone_size: NA; cdr3_length: 14; d_call: NA; cdr3_aa: CASSQDPLSNEQYF; cdr3_nt: TGTGCCAGCAGCCAAGATCCTCTGAGCAACGAGCAGTACTTC
v_call: TRBV10-3; j_call: TRBJ2-3; clone_size: NA; cdr3_length: 13; d_call: TRBD2; cdr3_aa: CAISREESDTQYF; cdr3_nt: TGTGCCATCTCGCGGGAGGAATCTGATACGCAGTATTTT
v_call: TRBV5-6; j_call: TRBJ1-4; clone_size: NA; cdr3_length: 16; d_call: NA; cdr3_aa: CASSLRQTPTNEKLFF; cdr3_nt: TGTGCCAGCAGCCTCAGACAGACTCCAACTAATGAAAAACTGTTTTTT
v_call: TRBV6-5; j_call: TRBJ1-6; clone_size: NA; cdr3_length: 13; d_call: TRBD1; cdr3_aa: CASSRDRGSPLHF; cdr3_nt: TGTGCCAGCAGCCGGGACAGGGGTTCACCCCTCCACTTT
v_call: TRBV7-2; j_call: TRBJ2-7; clone_size: NA; cdr3_length: 15; d_call: TRBD2; cdr3_aa: CASSLDTAGGGEQYF; cdr3_nt: TGTGCCAGCAGCTTAGATACAGCGGGGGGCGGAGAGCAGTACTTC
v_call: TRBV5-1; j_call: TRBJ1-1; clone_size: few; cdr3_length: 15; d_call: NA; cdr3_aa: CASSFSGQGGTEAFF; cdr3_nt: TGCGCCAGCAGCTTTTCCGGCCAGGGAGGAACTGAAGCTTTCTTT
v_call: TRBV18; j_call: TRBJ1-6; clone_size: NA; cdr3_length: 14; d_call: NA; cdr3_aa: CASSESSYNSPLHF; cdr3_nt: TGTGCCAGCTCAGAGAGCTCCTATAATTCACCCCTCCACTTT
v_call: TRBV27; j_call: TRBJ1-5; clone_size: few; cdr3_length: 14; d_call: NA; cdr3_aa: CASSFARGIQPQHF; cdr3_nt: TGTGCCAGCAGTTTCGCCAGGGGCATTCAGCCCCAGCATTTT
v_call: TRBV6-4; j_call: TRBJ1-4; clone_size: NA; cdr3_length: 15; d_call: TRBD1; cdr3_aa: CASSGVCRGYEKLFF; cdr3_nt: TGTGCCAGCAGTGGGGTATGCAGGGGGTATGAAAAACTGTTTTTT
v_call: TRBV7-6; j_call: TRBJ1-2; clone_size: NA; cdr3_length: 14; d_call: NA; cdr3_aa: CASSLEAQGYGYTF; cdr3_nt: TGTGCCAGCAGCTTAGAGGCCCAGGGCTATGGCTACACCTTC
v_call: TRBV15; j_call: TRBJ1-4; clone_size: NA; cdr3_length: 16; d_call: NA; cdr3_aa: CATSRIFGTISEKLFF; cdr3_nt: TGTGCCACCAGCAGAATATTCGGGACAATTTCTGAAAAACTGTTTTTT
v_call: TRBV7-2; j_call: TRBJ2-3; clone_size: NA; cdr3_length: 17; d_call: TRBD2; cdr3_aa: CASSGTGRGTLTDTQYF; cdr3_nt: TGTGCCAGCAGCGGAACTGGGAGGGGTACTCTCACAGATACGCAGTATTTT
v_call: TRBV14; j_call: TRBJ2-1; clone_size: NA; cdr3_length: 17; d_call: TRBD2; cdr3_aa: CASSQDGLGRAYNEQFF; cdr3_nt: TGTGCCAGCAGCCAAGATGGGCTCGGGAGGGCATACAATGAGCAGTTCTTC